Described below is a single TCR beta chain sequence and its context. In the original processing: Quantification of nucleated cells was approximated via reference gene primer amplification. Produced via immunoSEQ multiplex PCR; TCRdb's table is partial and in-frame only. The DNA was the basis for D and trimming; V, J and clone size are from that table. The sample carries about 200,000 clones, approximately 86% recorded once. This sample stems from a study of blood T cell repertoires in COVID-19. Study as a whole: Sources were T cells, B-cell-depleted T cells, or PBMCs; the material itself was cDNA or gDNA.

CDR3 length: 16 residues. Germline CDR1 is MNHNY and CDR2 is SVGAGI (reference sequence). With 5 bases clipped from V and 1 base from J, the junction kept 8 bases outside the gene matches. The chain has TRBV6-6 and TRBJ1-5; 7 bases are a match to TRBD1. The TCR comes from a man in his sixties with acute or convalescent COVID-19. Sequenced sample: peripheral blood. For the CDR3, the DNA is TGTGCCAGCAGTCCACCACAACAGGGGAGCAATCAGCCCCAGCATTTT. It codes for CASSPPQQGSNQPQHF.